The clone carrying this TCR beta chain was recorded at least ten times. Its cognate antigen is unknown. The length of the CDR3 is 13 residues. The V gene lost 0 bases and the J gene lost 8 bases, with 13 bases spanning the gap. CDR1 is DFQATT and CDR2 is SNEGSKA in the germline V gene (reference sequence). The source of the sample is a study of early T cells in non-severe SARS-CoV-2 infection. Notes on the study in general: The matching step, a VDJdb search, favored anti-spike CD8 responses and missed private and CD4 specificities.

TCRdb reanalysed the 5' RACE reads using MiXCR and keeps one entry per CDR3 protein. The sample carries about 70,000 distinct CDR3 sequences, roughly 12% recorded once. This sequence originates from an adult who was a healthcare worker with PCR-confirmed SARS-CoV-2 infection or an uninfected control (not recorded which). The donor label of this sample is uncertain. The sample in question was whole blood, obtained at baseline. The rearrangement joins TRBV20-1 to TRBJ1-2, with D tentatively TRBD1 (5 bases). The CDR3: CSARESRQHGYTF. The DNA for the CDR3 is TGCAGTGCTAGAGAAAGCCGACAGCACGGCTACACCTTC.